This T cell receptor beta chain was recorded in a study of Graves' ophthalmopathy and Graves' hyperthyroidism. New diagnoses, under 2 months' duration, and ages 18 to 65 characterized the hyperthyroidism patients. Germline V gene lookup returns CDR1 GTSNPN and CDR2 SVGIG (reference sequence). V was clipped by 1 base and J by 1 base, with 11 bases between them. The CDR3 spans 16 residues. This clonotype was counted at least ten times. Amplifying from RNA transcripts, the study obtained TCR beta CDR3 regions. Second-round multiplex PCR came after first-round RT-PCR with HTBI primers. TCRdb called the multiplex PCR reads again in MiXCR, with one record for every CDR3 protein. Among roughly 610,000 distinct CDR3 sequences listed, 20% to 25% were seen once.

The specimen was peripheral blood. The clonotype comes from a woman between 18 and 29 years old with stable Graves' hyperthyroidism. Some clones in this sample may be carry-over from other donors' samples. The rearrangement uses TRBV30 and TRBJ2-6; possibly TRBD1 for D (6 bases). CDR3 sequence (DNA): TGTGCCTGGAGTGAGCTTGGACAGTCTGGGGCCAACGTCCTGACTTTC. It translates to CAWSELGQSGANVLTF.